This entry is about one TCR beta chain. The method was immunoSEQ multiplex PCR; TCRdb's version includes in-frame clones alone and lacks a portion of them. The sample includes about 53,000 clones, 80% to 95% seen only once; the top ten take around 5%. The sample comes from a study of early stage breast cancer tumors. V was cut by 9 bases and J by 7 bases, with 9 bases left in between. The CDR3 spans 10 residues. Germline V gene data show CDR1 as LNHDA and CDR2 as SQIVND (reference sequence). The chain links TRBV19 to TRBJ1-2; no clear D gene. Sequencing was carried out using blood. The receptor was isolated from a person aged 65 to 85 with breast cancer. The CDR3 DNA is TGTGCCAGCGGGCGGGCTGGCTACACCTTC. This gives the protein CASGRAGYTF. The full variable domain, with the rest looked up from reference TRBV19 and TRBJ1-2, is DGGITQSPKYLFRKEGQNVTLSCEQNLNHDAMYWYRQDPGQGLRLIYYSQIVNDFQKGDIAEGYSVSREKKESFPLTVTSAQKNPTAFYLCASGRAGYTFGSGTRLTVV.